The rows below give T cell receptor beta chains drawn from one sample of a study of T-cell memory formation after mild COVID-19. Each CDR3 protein gets one entry after TCRdb re-called the 5' RACE reads with MiXCR. The table lists fewer than 350,000 distinct CDR3 sequences, roughly an eighth of them singletons, with around 23% in the top ten. Sample: PBMCs or a T cell subset sorted from them (not recorded which). Source of these receptors: a man aged 18-30 years who had mild COVID-19 (a few samples of this study predate the infection). Cell type and time point are not known. Both conserved end residues are part of each CDR3. Fields, in order: V gene, J gene, D gene, clone size, CDR3 protein, CDR3 DNA. The D gene is left open where the match is weak. Not all rows give a size; the values are once, few, many and, for expanded clones, a class.

>TRBV27|TRBJ1-4|-|-
CASSPRGGTATNEKLFF
TGTGCCAGCAGCCCTAGGGGGGGCACGGCAACTAATGAAAAACTGTTTTTT
>TRBV5-1|TRBJ2-3|-|-
CASSIGRLGSTDTQYF
TGCGCCAGCAGCATAGGGAGGCTGGGCAGCACAGATACGCAGTATTTT
>TRBV12-3/TRBV12-4|TRBJ2-1|TRBD2|-
CASSPGGRSYNEQFF
TGTGCCAGCAGTCCGGGGGGGAGGTCGTACAATGAGCAGTTCTTC
>TRBV6-2/TRBV6-3|TRBJ2-3|-|many
CASSRPDTQYF
TGTGCCAGCAGTCGGCCAGATACGCAGTATTTT
>TRBV5-1|TRBJ2-2|TRBD1|-
CASSLDLTGSAGELFF
TGCGCCAGCAGCTTGGACCTGACAGGGTCGGCCGGGGAGCTGTTTTTT
>TRBV6-5|TRBJ1-1|-|-
CASSYSYSNTEAFF
TGTGCCAGCAGTTACTCGTACAGTAACACTGAAGCTTTCTTT
>TRBV29-1|TRBJ1-5|-|few
CSVDLGGNQPQHF
TGCAGCGTTGACTTGGGCGGCAATCAGCCCCAGCATTTT
>TRBV5-1|TRBJ1-2|TRBD1|many
CASSRDRGVYGYTF
TGCGCCAGCAGCCGGGACAGGGGCGTCTATGGCTACACCTTC
>TRBV7-9|TRBJ1-2|-|-
CASSSGAGYTF
TGTGCCAGCAGCTCAGGCGCAGGCTACACCTTC
>TRBV6-5|TRBJ2-5|TRBD2|few
CASRSSAGGETQYF
TGTGCCAGCAGATCTTCTGCGGGGGGGGAGACCCAGTACTTC
>TRBV25-1|TRBJ1-2|-|few
CASRDPGWGYTF
TGTGCCAGCAGGGACCCCGGCTGGGGCTACACCTTC
>TRBV11-2|TRBJ2-3|TRBD2|many
CASSSLTSGGPTDTQYF
TGTGCCAGCAGCTCCCTAACTAGCGGGGGGCCCACAGATACGCAGTATTTT
>TRBV20-1|TRBJ1-5|TRBD1|-
CSAGRGPSNQPQHF
TGCAGTGCTGGCAGGGGGCCTAGCAATCAGCCCCAGCATTTT
>TRBV7-2|TRBJ2-3|TRBD2|-
CASSLSLADTQYF
TGTGCCAGCAGCTTATCACTAGCGGATACGCAGTATTTT
>TRBV29-1|TRBJ2-3|-|few
CSVDAAVNTDTQYF
TGCAGCGTTGACGCAGCAGTCAACACAGATACGCAGTATTTT
>TRBV6-2/TRBV6-3|TRBJ2-1|TRBD2|-
CASSYSYSGGLYNEQFF
TGTGCCAGCAGTTACTCCTATAGCGGGGGCCTCTACAATGAGCAGTTCTTC
>TRBV6-4|TRBJ2-2|TRBD2|few
CASITAGRGAGELFF
TGTGCCAGTATAACGGCGGGGCGGGGGGCCGGGGAGCTGTTTTTT
>TRBV27|TRBJ2-7|-|-
CASSLIGPVFHEQYF
TGTGCCAGCAGTTTAATCGGACCAGTTTTCCACGAGCAGTACTTC
>TRBV27|TRBJ2-7|-|-
CASSLSVQGWHEQYF
TGTGCCAGCAGTTTATCGGTCCAGGGGTGGCACGAGCAGTACTTC
>TRBV9|TRBJ2-3|-|few
CASSAGRKTDTQYF
TGTGCCAGCAGCGCGGGACGGAAAACAGATACGCAGTATTTT
>TRBV7-2|TRBJ2-5|TRBD1|many
CASSRDSSYPETQYF
TGTGCCAGCAGCCGGGACAGTTCTTATCCGGAGACCCAGTACTTC
>TRBV6-5|TRBJ1-1|-|few
CASSYTETTNTEAFF
TGTGCCAGCAGTTACACGGAGACGACGAACACTGAAGCTTTCTTT
>TRBV7-2|TRBJ2-1|-|many
CASSLTSSYNEQFF
TGTGCCAGCAGCTTAACTTCCTCCTACAATGAGCAGTTCTTC
>TRBV7-2|TRBJ2-2|-|few
CASSFSVGAGELFF
TGTGCCAGCAGCTTCAGCGTGGGGGCCGGGGAGCTGTTTTTT
>TRBV7-6|TRBJ1-1|TRBD1|few
CASSPLYGTGQGQKAFF
TGTGCCAGCAGCCCCCTATACGGGACTGGACAGGGGCAAAAAGCTTTCTTT
>TRBV5-1|TRBJ2-3|-|many
CASSEGGASDTQYF
TGCGCCAGCAGCGAAGGGGGGGCGTCGGATACGCAGTATTTT
>TRBV19|TRBJ2-7|TRBD1|once
CASSPGGQGVSGSYEQYF
TGTGCCAGTAGTCCCGGTGGGCAGGGGGTCTCGGGCTCCTACGAGCAGTACTTC
>TRBV7-3|TRBJ2-7|TRBD2|few
CASSLNSGYSYEQYF
TGTGCCAGCAGCTTAAATAGCGGGTACTCCTACGAGCAGTACTTC
>TRBV20-1|TRBJ1-5|-|-
CSTGRGTDQPQHF
TGCAGCACGGGACGGGGCACCGATCAGCCCCAGCATTTT
>TRBV7-2|TRBJ1-5|TRBD1|few
CASSRDSYSNQPQHF
TGTGCCAGCAGCCGGGACAGTTATAGCAATCAGCCCCAGCATTTT
>TRBV20-1|TRBJ2-2|-|-
CSALSFTVGELFF
TGCAGTGCTTTATCCTTCACGGTGGGGGAGCTGTTTTTT
>TRBV6-2/TRBV6-3|TRBJ2-2|TRBD2|few
CAVAGAPNTGELFF
TGTGCGGTAGCGGGGGCCCCGAACACCGGGGAGCTGTTTTTT
>TRBV7-8|TRBJ2-7|-|-
CASSLPPPAEQYF
TGTGCCAGCAGCTTACCCCCCCCTGCAGAGCAGTACTTC
>TRBV12-3/TRBV12-4|TRBJ1-5|TRBD1|many
CASSPTGGNQPQHF
TGTGCCAGCAGTCCCACAGGGGGAAATCAGCCCCAGCATTTT
>TRBV18|TRBJ1-2|TRBD1|-
CASSPDRAINYGYTF
TGTGCCAGCTCACCGGACAGGGCAATTAACTATGGCTACACCTTC
>TRBV7-9|TRBJ1-2|TRBD1|-
CASSLDRARFGYTF
TGTGCCAGCAGCTTGGACAGGGCCCGCTTTGGCTACACCTTC
>TRBV4-1|TRBJ2-3|-|-
CASSQALVLDTQYF
TGCGCCAGCAGCCAAGCACTAGTCCTAGATACGCAGTATTTT
>TRBV4-2|TRBJ1-4|-|-
CASSQEGHVEKLFF
TGTGCCAGCAGCCAAGAAGGCCACGTTGAAAAACTGTTTTTT
>TRBV7-2|TRBJ2-5|-|many
CASSLGQTSLGETQYF
TGTGCCAGCAGCTTAGGACAGACTAGTTTGGGCGAGACCCAGTACTTC
>TRBV4-3|TRBJ2-1|-|few
CASSQAAWSYNEQFF
TGCGCCAGCAGCCAAGCTGCGTGGTCCTACAATGAGCAGTTCTTC
>TRBV12-3/TRBV12-4|TRBJ2-3|TRBD2|-
CASSSGTSGATDTQYF
TGTGCCAGCAGTTCGGGGACTAGCGGGGCCACAGATACGCAGTATTTT
>TRBV4-1|TRBJ2-1|-|many
CASSQEWAGYEQFF
TGCGCCAGCAGCCAAGAATGGGCAGGCTATGAGCAGTTCTTC
>TRBV9|TRBJ2-3|-|-
CASSVGPGTRERYSTDTQYF
TGTGCCAGCAGCGTAGGCCCCGGGACGAGGGAGAGATACAGCACAGATACGCAGTATTTT
>TRBV4-2|TRBJ2-2|-|-
CASGDNTGELFF
TGTGCCAGCGGAGACAACACCGGGGAGCTGTTTTTT
>TRBV4-3|TRBJ2-2|-|few
CASSQGLRTGELFF
TGCGCCAGCAGCCAAGGATTACGCACCGGGGAGCTGTTTTTT